This TCR beta chain was identified in a study of cytomegalovirus exposure and HLA in healthy donors. Study results and limitations: It was likely that a cluster of highly shared sequence variants was a sequencing artifact. Cytomegalovirus association was assigned to about 150 TCR beta chains.

With 4 bases removed from V and 7 bases from J, the gap between germline ends came to 12 bases. The CDR3 is 12 amino acids. Germline assignment: CDR1 SQVTM and CDR2 ANQGSEA. PCR employed 60 Vbeta and 13 Jbeta primers. The table came from immunoSEQ multiplex PCR; TCRdb's copy has only in-frame clones and leaves some out. The sample yields around 200,000 clones, roughly 87% seen once. Comments on this clone: Its antigen is currently unknown.

This chain joins TRBV29-1 and TRBJ2-3; D possibly corresponds to TRBD1 (5 bases). This receptor was taken from a man aged 45-60 years in good health and CMV-seronegative. Sequenced sample: PBMCs. CDR3: CSVVRAENTQYF. CDR3 coding DNA: TGCAGCGTTGTCAGGGCTGAAAATACGCAGTATTTT.